Below, 22 T cell receptor beta chains from the same sample are listed, as sequenced in a study of chemoradiotherapy in HPV16-positive cancers. The repertoire was sequenced with immunoSEQ multiplex PCR; TCRdb's copy has only in-frame clones and lacks some. The sample consists of roughly 16,000 clones, more than 70% of them appearing once. Collection of the sample occurred from a patient who underwent chemoradiotherapy. Receptors were obtained from a human donor with HPV-associated anogenital cancer.

The chain links TRBV5-1 to TRBJ1-1; D might be TRBD1 (6 bases). Trimming pared 5 bases from V and 1 base from J, leaving 18 bases between. The germline V gene encodes CDR1 SGHRS and CDR2 YFSETQ. The CDR3 has 16 amino acids. The CDR3 sequence is CASSWDIEASNTEAFF. CDR3 bases: TGCGCCAGCAGTTGGGACATCGAAGCCTCGAACACTGAAGCTTTCTTT.

This sequence joins TRBV28 and TRBJ2-1, with no clear D. V lost 10 bases and J lost 0, with 13 bases in between. CDR3 size: 14 residues. Germline V gene lookup returns CDR1 MDHEN and CDR2 SYDVKM. CDR3 protein: CAKKQASSYNEQFF. The CDR3, as DNA: TGTGCCAAAAAGCAGGCAAGCTCCTACAATGAGCAGTTCTTC.

This clone occurred a few times. V is TRBV6-6 and J is TRBJ1-1; 8 nucleotides line up with TRBD1. The CDR3 spans 16 residues. Germline loops: CDR1 MNHNY, CDR2 SVGAGI (reference sequence). V was clipped by 6 bases and J by 0 bases; unmatched bases: 9. The CDR3 here is CASRAGTGTMNTEAFF. DNA for the CDR3: TGTGCCAGCAGGGCCGGGACAGGAACGATGAACACTGAAGCTTTCTTT.

The chain links TRBV15 to TRBJ2-7; the D gene is possibly TRBD2 (6 bases). Trimming left V 1 base short and J 3 bases short, with 7 bases between. The CDR3 totals 13 residues. The germline gives CDR1 LNHNV, CDR2 YYDKDF (reference sequence). The CDR3 region has the DNA TGTGCCACCAGCAGAGGACTAGACTACGAGCAGTACTTC. Protein: CATSRGLDYEQYF.

V usage is TRBV5-1 and J usage is TRBJ1-2; 10 nucleotides line up with TRBD1. The CDR3 is made up of 16 amino acids. Trimming at V came to 4 bases and at J to 4 bases, leaving 10 bases not matched to a gene. Per the germline V gene, CDR1 is SGHRS and CDR2 is YFSETQ. This chain's CDR3 is CASSTPTGGGSYGYTF. The CDR3 nucleotides are TGCGCCAGCAGCACCCCGACAGGGGGCGGAAGCTATGGCTACACCTTC.

The chain links TRBV10-3 to TRBJ2-2; D possibly uses TRBD1 or TRBD2 (6 bases each). Germline CDR1 reads ENHRY; CDR2 reads SYGVKD. Trimming left V 4 bases short and J 0 bases short, with 12 bases between. The CDR3 covers 16 residues. As DNA, the CDR3 is TGTGCCATCAGTGTAGAGGGGGGCGCGAACACCGGGGAGCTGTTTTTT. This codes for CAISVEGGANTGELFF.

This chain joins TRBV29-1 and TRBJ2-1, with 10 bases that match TRBD2. J lost 7 bases, V lost 4 bases, and 7 bases had no gene match. CDR3 length equals 14 residues. Germline loops: CDR1 SQVTM, CDR2 ANQGSEA. CDR3 amino acids: CSVAGTSDGNEQFF. Written as DNA, the CDR3 is TGCAGCGTTGCGGGGACTAGCGATGGGAATGAGCAGTTCTTC.

The rearrangement links TRBV2 to TRBJ1-2; no clear D. The CDR3 contains 12 residues. Germline V gives CDR1 SNHLY, CDR2 FYNNEI. V was trimmed by 4 bases and J by 3 bases, leaving 6 bases between them. CDR3 DNA: TGTGCCAGCAGTGTTATCGACTATGGCTACACCTTC. Its translation is CASSVIDYGYTF.

This chain uses TRBV5-4 with TRBJ1-5; 8 nucleotides line up with TRBD1. V lost 0 bases to trimming and J lost 2 bases; unmatched junction nucleotides: 7. CDR1 and CDR2 from the germline V gene are SGHNT and YYREEE (reference sequence). This CDR3 has 17 amino acids. In nucleotides, the CDR3 is TGTGCCAGCAGCTTGGCTCATTCGGGACAGGGCAATCAGCCCCAGCATTTT. Encoded protein: CASSLAHSGQGNQPQHF. The full variable domain, its missing parts supplied by reference TRBV5-4 and TRBJ1-5, is ETGVTQSPTHLIKTRGQQVTLRCSSQSGHNTVSWYQQALGQGPQFIFQYYREEENGRGNFPPRFSGLQFPNYSSELNVNALELDDSALYLCASSLAHSGQGNQPQHFGDGTRLSIL.

The chain recombines TRBV4-2 with TRBJ2-3, with 9 bases matching TRBD2. This CDR3 contains 15 residues. With V trimmed by 4 bases and J by 4 bases, 6 bases remained unmatched. From germline, CDR1 is LGHNA and CDR2 YNFKEQ. In nucleotides, the CDR3 is TGTGCCAGCAGCCTGGGACTAGCACGCGCAGATACGCAGTATTTT. Its translation: CASSLGLARADTQYF.

This clone was seen a single time. The rearrangement links TRBV7-8 to TRBJ1-2; 11 positions match TRBD1. This CDR3 spans 20 amino acids. The junction had 12 bases not matched to a gene; V was cut back by 0 bases and J by 0 bases. In germline, CDR1 is SGHVS, CDR2 FQNEAQ. The CDR3 region has the DNA TGTGCCAGCAGCTTAGCGGGGGTGGTACTGGGACAGGGGGCTAACTATGGCTACACCTTC. It specifies CASSLAGVVLGQGANYGYTF.

This clone was seen a single time. The V gene is TRBV27, the J gene TRBJ2-7; no definite D call. Germline V gene data show CDR1 as MNHEY and CDR2 as SMNVEV (reference sequence). CDR3 size: 15 residues. The V end lost 5 bases, the J end lost 1 base, and 15 bases lay between the germline ends. CDR3 DNA sequence: TGTGCCAGCAGTCCCCTATCGAGACAATCCTACGAGCAGTACTTC. It is translated as CASSPLSRQSYEQYF.

The V call is TRBV4-1, the J call TRBJ2-5; D is unclear. This CDR3 contains 12 residues. Per the germline V gene, CDR1 is MGHRA and CDR2 is YSYEKL. Between the trimmed V and J ends, which lost 0 bases and 9 bases, there was a span of 8 bases. The CDR3 nucleotides read TGCGCCAGCAGCCAAGATACTGGGGCCCAGTACTTC. Its protein is CASSQDTGAQYF.

As for this clone: One junction end disagrees with the germline gene, perhaps due to a read error. The chain employs TRBV18 and TRBJ1-4; TRBD1 is a possible D gene (5 bases). Per the germline V gene, CDR1 is KGHSH and CDR2 is LQKENI. This CDR3 region has 14 residues. The CDR3 DNA is TGTGCCAGCTCACCCGCCTTGGGGGGGGTCCCGAAAGTTTTT. This gives the protein CASSPALGGVPKVF.

The chain recombines TRBV6-5 with TRBJ2-3; 8 nucleotides agree with TRBD2. The ends lost 6 bases at V and 5 bases at J; junction bases unmatched: 10. Germline V gene data show CDR1 as MNHEY and CDR2 as SVGAGI. The CDR3 runs to 15 residues. The CDR3 DNA reads TGTGCCAGCAGCTCCGCCGGGACTAGGGGAGATACGCAGTATTTT. This translates into CASSSAGTRGDTQYF.

The V and J genes are TRBV4-1 and TRBJ2-5; TRBD2 matches 11 bases. The CDR3 spans 19 residues. Unmatched junction bases numbered 9, after V lost 0 bases and J lost 0 bases. Per the germline V gene, CDR1 is MGHRA and CDR2 is YSYEKL. DNA of the CDR3: TGCGCCAGCAGCCAAGATCGGGGTAGCGGGGGGGGTAACCAAGAGACCCAGTACTTC. It encodes CASSQDRGSGGGNQETQYF.

V is TRBV7-3 and J is TRBJ2-7; 7 bases fit TRBD1. The V gene end was trimmed by 2 bases and the J gene end by 5 bases; junction bases not matched to a gene: 6. The germline gives CDR1 SGHTA, CDR2 FQGTGA. This CDR3 spans 14 amino acids. The CDR3 protein is CASSLAGTADEQYF. In DNA form, the CDR3 reads TGTGCCAGCAGCTTAGCCGGGACAGCTGACGAGCAGTACTTC.

This clone occurred a few times. The V call is TRBV7-2, the J call TRBJ1-5, with D hard to call. V was cut by 5 bases and J by 2 bases, with 10 bases left in between. This CDR3 is 14 amino acids long. The germline V gene encodes CDR1 SGHTA and CDR2 FQGNSA. The CDR3, as DNA: TGTGCCAGCAGCCAAGCGGCGGGCAATCAGCCCCAGCATTTT. Residues: CASSQAAGNQPQHF.

Here the CDR3 reads CASSLGRLAGGPETQYF. In nucleotides, the CDR3 is TGTGCCAGCAGCTTAGGGCGACTAGCGGGGGGGCCCGAGACCCAGTACTTC. The chain links TRBV7-2 to TRBJ2-5; 14 bases match TRBD2. Unmatched junction bases numbered 6, after V lost 1 base and J lost 5 bases. There are 17 residues in the CDR3. Germline V gene lookup returns CDR1 SGHTA and CDR2 FQGNSA. Combining the CDR3 with reference TRBV7-2 and TRBJ2-5 gives the whole variable domain GAGVSQSPSNKVTEKGKDVELRCDPISGHTALYWYRQSLGQGLEFLIYFQGNSAPDKSGLPSDRFSAERTGGSVSTLTIQRTQQEDSAVYLCASSLGRLAGGPETQYFGPGTRLLVL.

V usage is TRBV28 and J usage is TRBJ2-7, with TRBD1 matching over 7 bases. The germline V gene has CDR1 MDHEN and CDR2 SYDVKM. The CDR3 sequence is 14 residues long. Losses at the gene ends were 5 bases for V and 2 bases for J; bases not matched to a gene: 6. CDR3 nucleotides: TGTGCCAGCAGTACTCCGGGACAGCCCTACGAGCAGTACTTC. It translates to CASSTPGQPYEQYF.

The V gene is TRBV28, the J gene TRBJ1-1, with unresolved D. V gave up 7 bases and J gave up 0 bases, with 6 bases separating them. From germline, CDR1 is MDHEN and CDR2 SYDVKM. The CDR3 has 12 amino acids. The CDR3 coding sequence is TGTGCCAGCACTATGATGAACACTGAAGCTTTCTTT. Its translation is CASTMMNTEAFF.

J is TRBJ1-2 and V is TRBV6-5, with 7 bases fitting TRBD1. The length of the CDR3 is 15 residues. J gave up 4 bases and V 6 bases, and 11 bases lay outside the gene matches. Looked up from germline, CDR1 is MNHEY and CDR2 is SVGAGI. For the CDR3, the DNA is TGTGCCAGCAGAGCTTTTATGACAGGGAGCTATGGCTACACCTTC. It is translated as CASRAFMTGSYGYTF.